The next 14 T cell receptor beta chains were all read from a single sample in a study of breast tumors, draining lymph nodes, adjacent tissues. TCRdb called the multiplex PCR reads again in MiXCR, with one record for every CDR3 protein. The sample yields tens of thousands of distinct CDR3 sequences, about 61% seen once. The sequenced material came from tumor-adjacent breast tissue. These receptors originate from a female donor with breast cancer. Some clones in this sample may be carry-over from other donors' samples.

To note about this clonotype: One end of the junction is discordant with germline, which a read error may explain. This chain joins TRBV20-1 and TRBJ2-7, with 8 bases matching TRBD2. This CDR3 has 11 amino acids. The germline V gene has CDR1 DFQATT and CDR2 SNEGSKA (reference sequence). As DNA, the CDR3 is TGCGGAGGTAGCGGGACGTACGAGCAGTCCTTC. This codes for CGGSGTYEQSF.

This clonotype has a single count. The CDR3, as DNA: TGTGCCAGCAGCCCCGGGACTAGCGGCAACGAGCAGTACTTC. This codes for CASSPGTSGNEQYF. The V and J genes are TRBV9 and TRBJ2-7; 11 bases map to TRBD2. V was pared by 4 bases and J by 5 bases, with 5 bases of the junction left unmatched. CDR3 length: 14 residues. Per the germline V gene, CDR1 is SGDLS and CDR2 is YYNGEE.

The chain recombines TRBV7-6 with TRBJ2-7; D might be TRBD1 or TRBD2, each matching 5 bases. The V gene's germline CDR1 is SGHVS and CDR2 FNYEAQ. The germline V and J ends were trimmed by 5 bases and 6 bases, with 11 bases remaining between them. There are 12 residues in the CDR3. DNA of the CDR3: TGTGCCAGCAGCCCAGATGGGGGCGAGCAGTACTTC. It yields the protein CASSPDGGEQYF.

This clonotype was seen ten or more times. V usage is TRBV5-1 and J usage is TRBJ1-1; D gene unclear. Germline CDR1 reads SGHRS; CDR2 reads YFSETQ. The CDR3 is 14 amino acids. Trimming pared 2 bases from V and 0 bases from J, leaving 8 bases between. The CDR3 region has the DNA TGCGCCAGCAGCTTCAGATTCATGAACACTGAAGCTTTCTTT. Translated: CASSFRFMNTEAFF.

CDR3 sequence: CASSYSPRVGGREETQYF. Here the CDR3 DNA reads TGTGCCAGCAGTTACTCGCCAAGAGTGGGGGGGCGAGAAGAGACCCAGTACTTC. V and J are TRBV6-5 and TRBJ2-5; perhaps TRBD2 as D (7 bases). V was cut by 0 bases and J by 3 bases, with 20 bases left in between. The CDR3 runs 18 residues. CDR1 is MNHEY, CDR2 SVGAGI, per germline.

The chain combines TRBV10-3 with TRBJ1-4; 7 bases fit TRBD1. This CDR3 region has 13 residues. V shed 6 bases and J 8 bases; nucleotides not matched to a gene: 6. Germline V gene data show CDR1 as ENHRY and CDR2 as SYGVKD. The CDR3 reads CAIRGTDKEKLFF. For the CDR3, the DNA is TGTGCCATCAGGGGGACAGATAAAGAAAAACTGTTTTTT.

CDR3: CASSYGTGPANYGYTF. The CDR3 DNA is TGTGCCAGCAGCTACGGGACAGGGCCAGCTAACTATGGCTACACCTTC. This chain uses TRBV5-6 with TRBJ1-2, with 9 bases matching TRBD1. The CDR3 sequence is 16 residues long. V was clipped by 3 bases and J by 0 bases; unmatched bases: 6. Germline V gene data show CDR1 as SGHDT and CDR2 as YYEEEE.

This clonotype was seen only a few times. The chain recombines TRBV6-1 with TRBJ2-1; D is perhaps TRBD1 (5 bases). The CDR3 loop spans 14 amino acids. CDR1 is MNHNS, CDR2 SASEGT, per germline. V dropped 5 bases and J dropped 4 bases, with 12 bases sitting between them. This CDR3 reads CASSSMQGYNEQFF. DNA of the CDR3: TGTGCCAGCAGTTCTATGCAGGGTTACAATGAGCAGTTCTTC.

This clonotype was detected ten times or more. V is TRBV20-1 and J is TRBJ1-3; no clear D gene. This CDR3 is built from 19 residues. CDR1 is DFQATT, CDR2 SNEGSKA, per germline (reference sequence). Between the trimmed V and J ends, which lost 1 base and 1 base, there was a span of 23 bases. CDR3 sequence: CSARVPRTAAATSGNTIYF. The CDR3 DNA sequence: TGCAGTGCTAGAGTCCCCCGCACCGCGGCAGCCACTTCTGGAAACACCATATATTTT.

V is TRBV30 and J is TRBJ1-6; D gene ambiguous. V lost 3 bases and J 0 bases, leaving 15 bases between the germline ends. CDR1 is GTSNPN, CDR2 SVGIG, per germline (reference sequence). This CDR3 is 17 amino acids long. CDR3 in DNA: TGTGCCTGGAGGAGGGCAGCTACCCTCTCCTATAATTCACCCCTCCACTTT. Its protein is CAWRRAATLSYNSPLHF. The variable domain in full, completed from reference TRBV30 and TRBJ1-6, reads SQTIHQWPATLVQPVGSPLSLECTVEGTSNPNLYWYRQAAGRGLQLLFYSVGIGQISSEVPQNLSASRPQDRQFILSSKKLLLSDSGFYLCAWRRAATLSYNSPLHFGNGTRLTVT.

This chain connects TRBV2 to TRBJ2-1; either TRBD1 or TRBD2 may supply D (5 bases each). The CDR3 extends over 13 amino acids. V lost 6 bases to trimming and J lost 3 bases, with 9 bases between them. CDR1 and CDR2 (germline): SNHLY, FYNNEI. CDR3 nucleotide sequence: TGTGCCAGCAGGGGGGACGGCTACAATGAGCAGTTCTTC. This codes for CASRGDGYNEQFF.

This chain joins TRBV7-9 and TRBJ2-1; 14 bases fit TRBD2. Germline V lookup: CDR1 SEHNR, CDR2 FQNEAQ (reference sequence). V lost 4 bases, J lost 9 bases, and 8 bases stayed unmatched. The CDR3 runs 16 residues. CDR3 sequence: CASSSGLAGAVSEQFF. For the CDR3, the DNA is TGTGCCAGCAGCTCGGGACTAGCGGGAGCCGTCTCTGAGCAGTTCTTC.

The CDR3 coding sequence is TGTGCCAGCACCAGGGGGGGGGGCAACAATCAGCCCCAGCATTTT. This translates into CASTRGGGNNQPQHF. This sequence joins TRBV5-6 and TRBJ1-5, with TRBD1 identical over 7 bases. Germline V CDR1 and CDR2: SGHDT, YYEEEE. CDR3 length equals 15 residues. Trimming cost V 6 bases and J 3 bases; bases outside gene matches: 9.

In this sample, this clonotype is medium-sized. The V gene is TRBV9, the J gene TRBJ2-1; 10 nucleotides agree with TRBD2. CDR3 length: 16 residues. V was pared by 4 bases and J by 5 bases, with 9 bases of the junction left unmatched. Germline CDR1 and CDR2: SGDLS and YYNGEE. Here the CDR3 DNA reads TGTGCCAGCAGCTCGCGGACTAGCGGTGTCCACAATGAGCAGTTCTTC. It codes for CASSSRTSGVHNEQFF.